These 20 T cell receptor beta chains share one sample of origin, sequenced in a study of cytomegalovirus exposure and HLA in healthy donors. Use of 60 Vbeta and 13 Jbeta primers characterized the PCR. Clones were read by immunoSEQ multiplex PCR, and TCRdb kept only the in-frame ones, dropping some. Of about 160,000 clones listed, roughly four fifths are singletons. Sequencing was performed on PBMCs. The source is a man aged 35 to 55 in good health and CMV-seronegative.

The chain combines TRBV6-1 with TRBJ1-4; 9 nucleotides match TRBD1. V gave up 11 bases and J gave up 4 bases; unmatched junction bases: 5. The germline gives CDR1 MNHNS, CDR2 SASEGT. This CDR3 comprises 13 residues. CDR3 sequence reads: CAGGQGLNEKLFF. For the CDR3, the DNA is TGTGCCGGGGGACAGGGCCTTAATGAAAAACTGTTTTTT.

The V call is TRBV18, the J call TRBJ2-1; D gene unclear. The CDR3 totals 14 residues. V shed 6 bases and J shed 8 bases, with 17 bases lying between them. In germline, CDR1 is KGHSH, CDR2 LQKENI. DNA for the CDR3: TGTGCCAGCTCGTCAGACTCGATTGAGGATGAGCAGTTCTTC. This encodes CASSSDSIEDEQFF.

This sequence joins TRBV5-4 and TRBJ2-7; 7 nucleotides agree with TRBD1. The trim removed 5 bases at V and 1 base at J, leaving 6 bases unmatched. Germline V gives CDR1 SGHNT, CDR2 YYREEE (reference sequence). The CDR3 covers 14 residues. The CDR3 region is CASRSGTESYEQYV. CDR3 bases: TGTGCCAGCAGGTCCGGGACAGAGTCCTACGAGCAGTACGTC.

This clone was recorded a few times. The chain has TRBV28 and TRBJ1-3; D call uncertain. Deletions cut 1 base from V and 6 bases from J, with 7 bases between. The CDR3 totals 13 residues. Germline V CDR1 and CDR2: MDHEN, SYDVKM. The CDR3 is CASSLYSVNTIYF. DNA for the CDR3: TGTGCCAGCAGTTTATACTCCGTAAACACCATATATTTT.

The rearrangement links TRBV30 to TRBJ2-3; tentatively, D is TRBD2 (5 bases). Looked up from germline, CDR1 is GTSNPN and CDR2 is SVGIG (reference sequence). Trimming took off 2 bases at V and 2 bases at J, with 8 bases between the two ends. The CDR3 has 13 residues. The CDR3 region has the DNA TGTGCCTGGAGTAAAGCGGTCACAGATACGCAGTATTTT. Translation gives CAWSKAVTDTQYF. The variable domain in full, with the rest retrieved from reference TRBV30 and TRBJ2-3, is SQTIHQWPATLVQPVGSPLSLECTVEGTSNPNLYWYRQAAGRGLQLLFYSVGIGQISSEVPQNLSASRPQDRQFILSSKKLLLSDSGFYLCAWSKAVTDTQYFGPGTRLTVL.

This rearrangement joins TRBV27 to TRBJ2-7; a possible D gene is TRBD1 (6 bases). Germline V CDR1 and CDR2: MNHEY, SMNVEV (reference sequence). Deletions cut 4 bases from V and 2 bases from J, with 12 bases between. The CDR3 runs 14 residues. CDR3: CASSSDRYTYEQYF. The DNA of the CDR3 is TGTGCCAGCAGTTCCGACAGGTACACCTACGAGCAGTACTTC.

The rearrangement links TRBV28 to TRBJ2-5; 7 nucleotides line up with TRBD1. Germline V gene lookup returns CDR1 MDHEN and CDR2 SYDVKM. CDR3 size: 15 residues. Trimming removed 5 bases from V and 5 bases from J; junction bases left unmatched: 11. The CDR3 nucleotides are TGTGCCAGCAGTCCCCCACAGGGGACGAGGGAGACCCAGTACTTC. This encodes CASSPPQGTRETQYF.

V and J are TRBV7-2 and TRBJ2-1; 8 bases align to TRBD2. The ends lost 2 bases at V and 7 bases at J; junction bases unmatched: 4. Germline lookup yields CDR1 SGHTA and CDR2 FQGNSA. There are 14 residues in the CDR3. The CDR3 sequence is CASSLSGGGNEQFF. CDR3 DNA sequence: TGTGCCAGCAGCTTATCGGGAGGGGGGAATGAGCAGTTCTTC.

This chain joins TRBV29-1 and TRBJ2-7; 10 nucleotides agree with TRBD1. V lost 6 bases, J lost 3 bases, and 5 bases stayed unmatched. Germline V gene lookup returns CDR1 SQVTM and CDR2 ANQGSEA. The CDR3 spans 13 residues. The CDR3 sequence: CSVGRDRGYEQYF. CDR3 coding DNA: TGCAGCGTGGGCCGGGACAGGGGCTACGAGCAGTACTTC.

The J gene is TRBJ2-7, the V gene TRBV6-5, with a possible D match to TRBD2 (6 bases). The V and J ends lost 10 bases and 2 bases respectively, with 6 bases between them. This CDR3 is built from 10 residues. Germline assignment: CDR1 MNHEY and CDR2 SVGAGI. The CDR3 reads CATGAYEQYF. Here the CDR3 DNA reads TGTGCCACGGGAGCCTACGAGCAGTACTTC.

The rearrangement joins TRBV6-4 to TRBJ2-1; no firm D call. Per the germline V gene, CDR1 is MRHNA and CDR2 is SNTAGT. With 0 bases removed from V and 5 bases from J, the gap between germline ends came to 5 bases. This CDR3 has 13 residues. CDR3 coding DNA: TGTGCCAGCAGTGACTCCCAGGACAATGAGCAGTTCTTC. Encoded protein: CASSDSQDNEQFF.

This sequence joins TRBV28 and TRBJ2-7, with TRBD1 as a possible D gene (5 bases). The germline gives CDR1 MDHEN, CDR2 SYDVKM. The CDR3 runs to 16 residues. V shed 2 bases and J shed 3 bases, with 17 bases lying between them. The CDR3 sequence: CASSLALRTLSYEQYF. CDR3 bases: TGTGCCAGCAGTTTAGCCCTGAGGACACTAAGCTACGAGCAGTACTTC.

This chain uses TRBV28 with TRBJ2-7, with D perhaps matching TRBD1 (5 bases). V was pared by 5 bases and J by 7 bases, with 12 bases between. The CDR3 is 12 amino acids. Germline lookup yields CDR1 MDHEN and CDR2 SYDVKM. CDR3 in DNA: TGTGCCAGCAGTAGCGCAGGGTTGGAGCAGTACTTC. It encodes CASSSAGLEQYF.

The V call is TRBV5-6, the J call TRBJ2-7, with TRBD1 matching 10 bases. This CDR3 is built from 14 residues. The trim removed 3 bases at V and 6 bases at J, leaving 6 bases unmatched. Germline values: CDR1 SGHDT, CDR2 YYEEEE. The CDR3 is CASSCQGQGCEQYV. The CDR3, as DNA: TGTGCCAGCAGCTGTCAGGGACAGGGGTGCGAGCAGTACGTC.

In nucleotides, the CDR3 is TGTGCCAGCAGTTCTTTCCGGGACAGACAAGAGACCCAGTACTTC. Translated, it gives CASSSFRDRQETQYF. The rearrangement joins TRBV28 to TRBJ2-5; 7 nucleotides align to TRBD1. Germline values: CDR1 MDHEN, CDR2 SYDVKM. J gave up 2 bases and V 4 bases, and 7 bases lay outside the gene matches. This CDR3 is 15 amino acids long.

V gene TRBV25-1 combines with J gene TRBJ1-2, with 8 nucleotides matching TRBD1. The CDR3 is made up of 12 amino acids. Germline V gives CDR1 MGHDK, CDR2 SYGVNS. The V segment lost 10 bases and the J segment 5 bases; nucleotides outside the gene matches: 6. DNA for the CDR3: TGTGCCACCGGGCAGGGGGCATATGGCTACACCTTC. It encodes CATGQGAYGYTF.

The chain carries TRBV6-5 and TRBJ2-3; perhaps TRBD2 as D (5 bases). V was cut by 1 base and J by 7 bases, with 9 bases left in between. The germline V gene encodes CDR1 MNHEY and CDR2 SVGAGI. The CDR3 is 13 amino acids. CDR3 sequence reads: CASSYLPGYTQYF. The CDR3 bases are TGTGCCAGCAGTTACTTGCCGGGATATACGCAGTATTTT.

The J gene is TRBJ1-1, the V gene TRBV5-4; maybe TRBD1 (5 bases). The CDR3 contains 13 residues. Per germline, CDR1 SGHNT and CDR2 YYREEE (reference sequence). Trimming removed 9 bases from V and 7 bases from J, with 19 bases in between. The CDR3 loop reads CATRRGGSNEAFF. In DNA form, the CDR3 reads TGTGCCACCCGCCGCGGGGGGAGTAATGAAGCTTTCTTT.

The chain uses TRBV2 and TRBJ1-5, with TRBD1 matching 9 bases. CDR3 length: 16 residues. Trimming took 5 bases from V and 3 from J; bases not matched to a gene: 8. Germline V gene lookup returns CDR1 SNHLY and CDR2 FYNNEI. The chain's CDR3 is CASSNDRGALNQPQHF. In DNA, the CDR3 is TGTGCCAGCAGTAACGACAGGGGGGCCCTCAATCAGCCCCAGCATTTT.

The rearrangement links TRBV9 to TRBJ2-4, with 10 bases matching TRBD2. J gave up 3 bases and V 4 bases, and 4 bases lay outside the gene matches. Germline V CDR1 and CDR2: SGDLS, YYNGEE. This CDR3 contains 15 residues. CDR3 DNA sequence: TGTGCCAGCAGCTTAGGACTAGCGGACAAAAACATTCAGTACTTC. Encoded protein: CASSLGLADKNIQYF.